A few counts support the clone carrying this T cell receptor beta chain. This entry is derived from a study of T-cell memory formation after mild COVID-19. Trimming took off 0 bases at V and 6 bases at J, with 10 bases between the two ends. Germline lookup yields CDR1 SGHAT and CDR2 FQNNGV. The CDR3 contains 14 residues. TCRdb reanalysed the 5' RACE reads using MiXCR and keeps one entry per CDR3 protein. This sample has 180,000 or so distinct CDR3 sequences, with 9.5% to 13% found just once. This sequence originates from a man younger than 30 who had mild COVID-19 (a few samples of this study predate the infection). Cell type and time point are not known. The chain employs TRBV11-2 and TRBJ2-3; D unresolved. The sequencing sample was made of PBMCs or a T cell subset sorted from them (not recorded which). This CDR3 is CASSLDPGSDTQYF. CDR3 in DNA: TGTGCCAGCAGCTTAGATCCAGGCTCGGATACGCAGTATTTT.